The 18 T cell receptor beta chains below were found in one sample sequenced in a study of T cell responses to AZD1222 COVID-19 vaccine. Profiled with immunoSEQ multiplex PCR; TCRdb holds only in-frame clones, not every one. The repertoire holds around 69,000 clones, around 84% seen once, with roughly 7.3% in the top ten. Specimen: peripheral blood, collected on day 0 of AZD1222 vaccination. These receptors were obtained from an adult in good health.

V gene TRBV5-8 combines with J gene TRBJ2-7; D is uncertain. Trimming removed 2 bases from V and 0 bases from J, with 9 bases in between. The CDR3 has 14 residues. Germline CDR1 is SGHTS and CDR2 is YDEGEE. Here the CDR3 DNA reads TGTGCCAGCAGCTTAGTTGGCTTCTCCTACGAGCAGTACTTC. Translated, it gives CASSLVGFSYEQYF.

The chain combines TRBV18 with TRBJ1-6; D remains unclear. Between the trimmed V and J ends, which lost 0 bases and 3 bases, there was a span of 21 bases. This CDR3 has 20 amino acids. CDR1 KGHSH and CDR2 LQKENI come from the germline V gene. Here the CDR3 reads CASSPPFGIPYRNYNSPLHF. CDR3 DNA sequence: TGTGCCAGCTCACCACCGTTCGGTATTCCCTACAGAAACTATAATTCACCCCTCCACTTT. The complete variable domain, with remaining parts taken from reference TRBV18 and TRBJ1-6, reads NAGVMQNPRHLVRRRGQEARLRCSPMKGHSHVYWYRQLPEEGLKFMVYLQKENIIDESGMPKERFSAEFPKEGPSILRIQQVVRGDSAAYFCASSPPFGIPYRNYNSPLHFGNGTRLTVT.

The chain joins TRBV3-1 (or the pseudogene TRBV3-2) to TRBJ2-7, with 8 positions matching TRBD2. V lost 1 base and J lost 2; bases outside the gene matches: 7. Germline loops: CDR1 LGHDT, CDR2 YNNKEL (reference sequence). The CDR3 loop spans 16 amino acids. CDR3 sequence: CASSQGGAGGPYEQYF. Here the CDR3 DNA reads TGTGCCAGCAGCCAAGGGGGGGCGGGGGGACCCTACGAGCAGTACTTC.

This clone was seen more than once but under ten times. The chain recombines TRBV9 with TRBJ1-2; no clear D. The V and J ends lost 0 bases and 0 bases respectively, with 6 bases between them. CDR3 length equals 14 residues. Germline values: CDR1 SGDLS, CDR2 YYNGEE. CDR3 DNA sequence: TGTGCCAGCAGCGTAGCCAGTGCTAACTATGGCTACACCTTC. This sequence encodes CASSVASANYGYTF.

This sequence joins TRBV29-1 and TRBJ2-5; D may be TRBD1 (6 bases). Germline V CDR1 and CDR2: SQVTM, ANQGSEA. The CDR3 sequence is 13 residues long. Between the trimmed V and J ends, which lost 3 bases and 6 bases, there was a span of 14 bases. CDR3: CSVDHFGGKTQYF. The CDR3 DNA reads TGCAGCGTTGACCACTTTGGGGGCAAGACCCAGTACTTC.

DNA of the CDR3: TGTGCCAGCAGGGACAGGGGGAAGACCTATAATTCACCCCTCCACTTT. The encoded protein is CASRDRGKTYNSPLHF. The rearrangement joins TRBV2 to TRBJ1-6; TRBD1 aligns across 10 bases. V shed 6 bases and J 2 bases; nucleotides not matched to a gene: 4. CDR3 length: 16 residues. The germline V gene encodes CDR1 SNHLY and CDR2 FYNNEI.

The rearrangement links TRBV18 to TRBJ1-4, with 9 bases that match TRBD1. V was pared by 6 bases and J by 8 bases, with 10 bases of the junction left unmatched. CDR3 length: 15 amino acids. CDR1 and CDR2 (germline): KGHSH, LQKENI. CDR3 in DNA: TGTGCCAGCTCCCAAAATACAGGGGGCGAGGAAAAACTGTTTTTT. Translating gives CASSQNTGGEEKLFF.

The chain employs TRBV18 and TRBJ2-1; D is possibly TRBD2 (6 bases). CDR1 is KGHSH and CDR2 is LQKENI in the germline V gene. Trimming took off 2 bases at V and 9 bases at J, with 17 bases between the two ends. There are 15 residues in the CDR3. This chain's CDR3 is CASSPGITTRGEQFF. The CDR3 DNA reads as TGTGCCAGCTCACCAGGTATTACAACGCGGGGTGAGCAGTTCTTC.

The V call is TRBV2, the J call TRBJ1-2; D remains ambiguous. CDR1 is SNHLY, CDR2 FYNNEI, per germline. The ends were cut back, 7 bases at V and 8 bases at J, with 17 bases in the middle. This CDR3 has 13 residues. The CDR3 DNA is TGTGCCAGCATGGAGTATCGGCACGGAGGCTACACCTTC. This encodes CASMEYRHGGYTF.

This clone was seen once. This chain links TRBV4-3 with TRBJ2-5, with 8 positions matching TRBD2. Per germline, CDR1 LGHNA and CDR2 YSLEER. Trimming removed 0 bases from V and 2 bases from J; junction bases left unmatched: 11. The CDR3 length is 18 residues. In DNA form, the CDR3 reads TGCGCCAGCAGCCAAGATTCAAAATGGCGGGGGGAACAAGAGACCCAGTACTTC. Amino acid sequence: CASSQDSKWRGEQETQYF.

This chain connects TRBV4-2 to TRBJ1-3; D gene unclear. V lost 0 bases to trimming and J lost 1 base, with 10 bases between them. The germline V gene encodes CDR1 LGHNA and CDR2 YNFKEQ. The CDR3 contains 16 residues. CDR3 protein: CASSQEARQSGNTIYF. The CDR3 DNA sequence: TGTGCCAGCAGCCAAGAAGCCAGGCAATCTGGAAACACCATATATTTT.

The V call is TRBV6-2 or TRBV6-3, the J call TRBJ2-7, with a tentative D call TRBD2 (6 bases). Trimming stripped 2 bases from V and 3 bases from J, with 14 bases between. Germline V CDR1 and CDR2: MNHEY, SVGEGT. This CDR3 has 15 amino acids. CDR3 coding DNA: TGTGCCAGCAGTTACCCAACCTGGGGGGTCTACGAGCAGTACTTC. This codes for CASSYPTWGVYEQYF.

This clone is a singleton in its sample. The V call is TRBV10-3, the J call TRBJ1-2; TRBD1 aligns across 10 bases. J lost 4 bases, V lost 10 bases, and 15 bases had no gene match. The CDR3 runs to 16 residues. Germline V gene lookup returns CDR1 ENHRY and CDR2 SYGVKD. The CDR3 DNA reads TGTGCCACCACCTACCGGGACAGGGGAGTCTCCTATGGCTACACCTTC. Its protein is CATTYRDRGVSYGYTF.

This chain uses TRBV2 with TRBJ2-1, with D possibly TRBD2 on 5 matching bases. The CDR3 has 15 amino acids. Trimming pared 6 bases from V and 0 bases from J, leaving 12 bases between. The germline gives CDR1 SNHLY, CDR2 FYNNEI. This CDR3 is CASSALANSYNEQFF. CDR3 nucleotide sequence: TGTGCCAGCAGCGCTCTAGCTAACTCCTACAATGAGCAGTTCTTC.

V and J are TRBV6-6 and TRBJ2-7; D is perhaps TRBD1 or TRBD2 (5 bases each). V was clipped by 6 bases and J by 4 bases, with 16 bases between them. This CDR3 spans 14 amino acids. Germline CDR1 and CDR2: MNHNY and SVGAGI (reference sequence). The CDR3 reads CASRSLRGGYEQYF. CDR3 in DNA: TGTGCCAGCAGGTCTTTGAGGGGCGGGTACGAGCAGTACTTC.

The CDR3 sequence: CASSLGQGYGYTF. The CDR3 DNA follows: TGTGCCAGCAGCTTGGGGCAGGGCTATGGCTACACCTTC. V usage is TRBV7-9 and J usage is TRBJ1-2; D possibly corresponds to TRBD1 (5 bases). The CDR3 contains 13 residues. Looked up from germline, CDR1 is SEHNR and CDR2 is FQNEAQ (reference sequence). Trimming pared 3 bases from V and 4 bases from J, leaving 9 bases between.

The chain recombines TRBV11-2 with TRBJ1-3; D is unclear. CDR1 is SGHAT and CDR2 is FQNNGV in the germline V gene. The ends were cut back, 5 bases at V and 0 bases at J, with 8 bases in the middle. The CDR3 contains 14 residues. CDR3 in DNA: TGTGCCAGCAGCCCAGCTTTCTCTGGAAACACCATATATTTT. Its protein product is CASSPAFSGNTIYF. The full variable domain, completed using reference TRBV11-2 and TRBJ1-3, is EAGVAQSPRYKIIEKRQSVAFWCNPISGHATLYWYQQILGQGPKLLIQFQNNGVVDDSQLPKDRFSAERLKGVDSTLKIQPAKLEDSAVYLCASSPAFSGNTIYFGEGSWLTVV.

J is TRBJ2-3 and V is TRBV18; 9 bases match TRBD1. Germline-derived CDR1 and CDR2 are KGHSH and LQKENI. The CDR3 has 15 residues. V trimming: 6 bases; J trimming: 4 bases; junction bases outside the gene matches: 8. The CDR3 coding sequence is TGTGCCAGCTCGGCTAACAGGGGGCGCGCAGATACGCAGTATTTT. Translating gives CASSANRGRADTQYF.